This T cell receptor (beta chain) was identified during a study of T cell responses to AZD1222 COVID-19 vaccine. Using immunoSEQ multiplex PCR, the repertoire was profiled, and TCRdb retains in-frame clones only, with some absent. The sample lists some 150,000 clones, about 91% occurring once. CDR3 length equals 14 residues. Germline assignment: CDR1 MNHEY and CDR2 SVGEGT. Trimming stripped 5 bases from V and 0 bases from J, with 10 bases between. This sequence joins TRBV6-2 or TRBV6-3 and TRBJ1-2; D is perhaps TRBD1 (6 bases). The sequenced sample was peripheral blood, obtained on day 0 of AZD1222 vaccination. The clonotype comes from an adult in good health. The CDR3 nucleotides are TGTGCCAGCAGTATCGGACAGACTAACTATGGCTACACCTTC. Protein sequence: CASSIGQTNYGYTF.